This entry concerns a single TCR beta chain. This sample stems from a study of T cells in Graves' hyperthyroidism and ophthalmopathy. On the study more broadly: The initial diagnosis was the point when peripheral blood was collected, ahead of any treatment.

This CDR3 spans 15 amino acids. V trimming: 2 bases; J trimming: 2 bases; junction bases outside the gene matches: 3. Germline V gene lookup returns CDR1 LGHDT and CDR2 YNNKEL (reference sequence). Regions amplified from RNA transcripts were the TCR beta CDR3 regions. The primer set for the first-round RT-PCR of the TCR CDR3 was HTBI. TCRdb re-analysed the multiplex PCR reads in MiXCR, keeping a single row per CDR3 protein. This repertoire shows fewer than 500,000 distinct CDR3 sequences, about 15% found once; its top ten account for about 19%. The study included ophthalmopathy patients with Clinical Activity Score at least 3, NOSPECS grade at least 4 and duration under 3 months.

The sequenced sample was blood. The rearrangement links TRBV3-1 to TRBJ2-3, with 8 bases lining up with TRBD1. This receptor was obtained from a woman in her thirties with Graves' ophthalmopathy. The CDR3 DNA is TGTGCCAGCAGCCAAAATCAGGGGGCCACAGATACGCAGTATTTT. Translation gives CASSQNQGATDTQYF.